There are many counts of the clone carrying this T cell receptor (beta chain). What it binds is not known. This sample was included in a study of T cells in Graves' hyperthyroidism and ophthalmopathy. Overall study context: Sampling of peripheral blood happened at initial diagnosis, prior to any treatment.

The CDR3 contains 14 residues. V lost 4 bases and J lost 2; bases outside the gene matches: 8. The germline CDR1 and CDR2 sequences are GTSNPN and SVGIG (reference sequence). Study results and caveats: Ophthalmopathy could be told apart from stable hyperthyroidism with a 13 V-J model.

Amplification targeted TCR beta CDR3 regions from RNA transcripts. HTBI primers were employed in a first-round RT-PCR of the TCR CDR3. TCRdb re-derived calls from the multiplex PCR reads in MiXCR, one entry per CDR3 protein. The table has roughly 380,000 distinct CDR3 sequences, about 14% seen once. This receptor was identified in a woman in her sixties with Graves' hyperthyroidism. The chain is built from TRBV30 and TRBJ2-7; the match to TRBD1 covers 7 bases. The sample was blood. CDR3 residues: CAWNRQGDTYEQYF. The CDR3 DNA sequence: TGTGCCTGGAATAGACAGGGAGATACCTACGAGCAGTACTTC.